This T cell receptor beta chain was captured in a study of T cells after yellow fever vaccination. Study overall: Researchers used SMART-Seq v4 Ultra Low Input to prepare fractions that had low cell numbers.

A few counts support this clonotype. Its antigen is undetermined. The study, taken as a whole, reports: Weaker, the secondary response had a peak occurring faster, on day 5 versus 15.

CDR3 length: 13 amino acids. Germline CDR1 and CDR2: SGHRS and YFSETQ. With 2 bases removed from V and 3 bases from J, the gap between germline ends came to 8 bases. The 5'RACE template-switching step produced TCR cDNA and added a universal primer site and UMIs. TCRdb re-analysed the 5' RACE reads in MiXCR, keeping a single row per CDR3 protein. The sample lists 200,000 to 300,000 distinct CDR3 sequences, 6.9% occurring once. This specimen consisted of CD4+ T cells sorted from PBMCs, obtained 15 days after the yellow fever booster vaccination. The receptor was derived from a young man who received the YFV17D yellow fever vaccine. The V call is TRBV5-1, the J call TRBJ2-5; D gene ambiguous. As DNA, the CDR3 is TGCGCCAGCAGCTTTCAAAGGGAAGAGACCCAGTACTTC. This encodes CASSFQREETQYF. The full variable domain, its missing parts supplied by reference TRBV5-1 and TRBJ2-5, is KAGVTQTPRYLIKTRGQQVTLSCSPISGHRSVSWYQQTPGQGLQFLFEYFSETQRNKGNFPGRFSGRQFSNSRSEMNVSTLELGDSALYLCASSFQREETQYFGPGTRLLVL.